The 10 T cell receptor beta chains reported below all come from one sample, sequenced in a study of blood T cell repertoires in COVID-19. Profiled with immunoSEQ multiplex PCR; TCRdb holds only in-frame clones, not every one. The data hold approximately 250,000 clones, with approximately 88% observed a single time. The specimen sequenced was PBMCs or T cells enriched from blood (not recorded which). The receptors shown here come from a woman between 40 and 50 years old with acute COVID-19.

V usage is TRBV7-9 and J usage is TRBJ1-5, with D maybe TRBD1 (5 bases). This CDR3 spans 14 amino acids. The V and J ends lost 2 bases and 4 bases respectively, with 9 bases between them. Germline V CDR1 and CDR2: SEHNR, FQNEAQ (reference sequence). The CDR3 DNA reads TGTGCCAGCAGCTTACAGGGCCTGAATCAGCCCCAGCATTTT. Translated: CASSLQGLNQPQHF.

The V call is TRBV5-4, the J call TRBJ2-3; TRBD2 might be the D (5 bases). The V gene's germline CDR1 is SGHNT and CDR2 YYREEE (reference sequence). The CDR3 contains 12 residues. V shed 4 bases and J shed 7 bases, with 10 bases lying between them. In DNA form, the CDR3 reads TGTGCCAGCAGCATAAGCGGTAATACGCAGTATTTT. Protein sequence: CASSISGNTQYF. The whole variable domain, remainder taken from reference TRBV5-4 and TRBJ2-3, is ETGVTQSPTHLIKTRGQQVTLRCSSQSGHNTVSWYQQALGQGPQFIFQYYREEENGRGNFPPRFSGLQFPNYSSELNVNALELDDSALYLCASSISGNTQYFGPGTRLTVL.

The chain employs TRBV6-2 or TRBV6-3 and TRBJ2-7; no definite D call. CDR1 MNHEY and CDR2 SVGEGT come from the germline V gene. The V end was cut by 4 bases, the J end by 6 bases, with 10 bases between. CDR3 length: 12 residues. This chain's CDR3 is CASSSTVVEQYF. CDR3 in DNA: TGTGCCAGCAGTTCCACAGTTGTCGAGCAGTACTTC.

This clone has just one count. The chain combines TRBV20-1 with TRBJ2-3; the D is unclear. Trimming removed 3 bases from V and 4 bases from J, with 5 bases in between. From germline, CDR1 is DFQATT and CDR2 SNEGSKA (reference sequence). CDR3 length: 11 residues. CDR3 residues: CSASIADTQYF. Written as DNA, the CDR3 is TGCAGTGCTAGTATCGCAGATACGCAGTATTTT.

The V and J genes are TRBV9 and TRBJ1-2; 7 bases agree with TRBD1. This CDR3 has 15 amino acids. The germline V gene has CDR1 SGDLS and CDR2 YYNGEE. With V trimmed by 3 bases and J by 4 bases, 9 bases remained unmatched. This chain's CDR3 is CASSATGQSVYGYTF. CDR3 DNA: TGTGCCAGCAGCGCGACGGGACAGTCGGTCTATGGCTACACCTTC.

This clone occurred once. The chain carries TRBV7-9 and TRBJ1-2, with D perhaps TRBD1 (5 bases). V gave up 2 bases and J gave up 6 bases, with 10 bases separating them. This CDR3 is built from 13 residues. The germline V gene has CDR1 SEHNR and CDR2 FQNEAQ (reference sequence). The CDR3 nucleotides are TGTGCCAGCAGCTTACTGGGGCGCGATGGCTACACCTTC. Amino acid sequence: CASSLLGRDGYTF.

This rearrangement joins TRBV7-9 to TRBJ1-4; TRBD1 is a possible D gene (5 bases). V lost 8 bases and J lost 8, with 24 bases in between. The CDR3 runs to 16 residues. Germline V gene lookup returns CDR1 SEHNR and CDR2 FQNEAQ (reference sequence). The CDR3 DNA reads as TGTGCCAGCGACGAATTGGGCGGGGGACTAAACGAAAAACTGTTTTTT. Encoded protein: CASDELGGGLNEKLFF.

The chain links TRBV7-2 to TRBJ2-2, with a tentative D call TRBD2 (6 bases). The germline CDR1 and CDR2 sequences are SGHTA and FQGNSA. V lost 1 base and J lost 6, with 15 bases in between. The CDR3 loop spans 16 amino acids. For the CDR3, the DNA is TGTGCCAGCAGCTTAGTCCCTAGGACTACTTCCGGGGAGCTGTTTTTT. The encoded protein is CASSLVPRTTSGELFF.

CDR3 in DNA: TGCGCCAGCAGCTTGGGACAGGCGACCTATGGCTACACCTTC. It translates to CASSLGQATYGYTF. The V and J genes are TRBV5-1 and TRBJ1-2; D may be TRBD1 (6 bases). The V gene's germline CDR1 is SGHRS and CDR2 YFSETQ. The CDR3 has 14 residues. V lost 0 bases, J lost 4 bases, and 10 bases lay in between.

V usage is TRBV2 and J usage is TRBJ1-6, with 10 positions matching TRBD1. Germline CDR1 SNHLY, CDR2 FYNNEI. The CDR3 consists of 17 residues. V gave up 6 bases and J gave up 2 bases; unmatched junction bases: 7. CDR3 residues: CASRGQGIGAYNSPLHF. The CDR3 DNA follows: TGTGCCAGCAGGGGACAGGGGATCGGCGCCTATAATTCACCCCTCCACTTT. Full variable domain (missing parts from reference TRBV2 and TRBJ1-6): EPEVTQTPSHQVTQMGQEVILRCVPISNHLYFYWYRQILGQKVEFLVSFYNNEISEKSEIFDDQFSVERPDGSNFTLKIRSTKLEDSAMYFCASRGQGIGAYNSPLHFGNGTRLTVT.